A single sample gave rise to the 11 T cell receptor beta chains below, sequenced in a study of T cell responses to AZD1222 COVID-19 vaccine. TCRdb's copy holds only in-frame clones and misses some; the assay was immunoSEQ multiplex PCR. The data hold more than 110,000 clones, with around nine tenths observed a single time. The sequencing here drew on peripheral blood, taken on day 0 of AZD1222 vaccination. Receptors were obtained from an adult in good health.

The rearrangement links TRBV6-5 to TRBJ2-1, with a tentative D call TRBD2 (6 bases). The germline gives CDR1 MNHEY, CDR2 SVGAGI. V was clipped by 1 base and J by 4 bases, with 11 bases between them. This CDR3 comprises 15 residues. CDR3 in DNA: TGTGCCAGCAGTTACTTAACAGCGGGTTACAATGAGCAGTTCTTC. This sequence encodes CASSYLTAGYNEQFF.

V gene TRBV25-1 combines with J gene TRBJ2-3; D unclear. The germline V and J ends were trimmed by 6 bases and 6 bases, with 10 bases remaining between them. The CDR3 runs to 12 residues. The V gene's germline CDR1 is MGHDK and CDR2 SYGVNS. The CDR3 DNA sequence: TGTGCCAGCAGGGTCCTAGATGATACGCAGTATTTT. This codes for CASRVLDDTQYF.

This chain joins TRBV10-3 and TRBJ2-3, with D perhaps TRBD1 or TRBD2 (6 bases each). V lost 5 bases and J lost 2, with 14 bases in between. Germline-derived CDR1 and CDR2 are ENHRY and SYGVKD. The CDR3 sequence is 15 residues long. This CDR3 is CAISLRGDSTDTQYF. Here the CDR3 DNA reads TGTGCCATCAGTCTAAGGGGGGATTCCACAGATACGCAGTATTTT.

V usage is TRBV2 and J usage is TRBJ1-1; TRBD1 matches 11 bases. The length of the CDR3 is 19 residues. V shed 4 bases, J shed 0 bases, and the junction held 13 bases outside the gene matches. Germline CDR1 reads SNHLY; CDR2 reads FYNNEI. CDR3 sequence (DNA): TGTGCCAGCAGTGTTTCCCGGGACAGGGGGGGCCTAGTGAACACTGAAGCTTTCTTT. Translation: CASSVSRDRGGLVNTEAFF.

V usage is TRBV27 and J usage is TRBJ1-2; 10 nucleotides line up with TRBD1. CDR3 length: 15 residues. After removal of 5 bases from V and 4 bases from J, the junction contained 7 bases not matched to a gene. The germline V gene encodes CDR1 MNHEY and CDR2 SMNVEV (reference sequence). The CDR3, as DNA: TGTGCCAGCAGTCTTCGACAGGGGGCAGTCTATGGCTACACCTTC. It yields the protein CASSLRQGAVYGYTF.

The chain joins TRBV19 to TRBJ2-2; D not certain. The CDR3 covers 16 residues. CDR1 LNHDA and CDR2 SQIVND come from the germline V gene (reference sequence). V was shortened by 2 bases and J by 6 bases, with 16 bases between the two germline ends. CDR3 region: CASSIRLSDLPGELFF. Here the CDR3 DNA reads TGTGCCAGTAGTATAAGACTTTCTGACCTCCCCGGGGAGCTGTTTTTT.

The chain couples TRBV2 to TRBJ2-1, with TRBD1 as a possible D gene (6 bases). This CDR3 has 14 amino acids. Germline values: CDR1 SNHLY, CDR2 FYNNEI. V lost 6 bases to trimming and J lost 3 bases, with 12 bases between them. CDR3 coding DNA: TGTGCCAGCAGAAGTTCAGGGGTCTACAATGAGCAGTTCTTC. Its protein is CASRSSGVYNEQFF.

The J gene is TRBJ2-3, the V gene TRBV5-1; either TRBD1 or TRBD2 may fit D (5 bases each). Germline CDR1 reads SGHRS; CDR2 reads YFSETQ. V dropped 7 bases and J dropped 4 bases, with 13 bases sitting between them. The CDR3 is 13 amino acids. In nucleotides, the CDR3 is TGCGCCAGCGCCGTGTGGGGACCAGATACGCAGTATTTT. Residues: CASAVWGPDTQYF.

The rearrangement joins TRBV7-2 to TRBJ1-2, with no clear D. In germline, CDR1 is SGHTA, CDR2 FQGNSA. Trimming took 0 bases from V and 4 from J, leaving 12 bases between them. The CDR3 extends over 15 amino acids. CDR3 in amino acids: CASSLAPGLGYGYTF. The CDR3 bases are TGTGCCAGCAGCTTAGCGCCCGGGTTGGGCTATGGCTACACCTTC.

V is TRBV7-6 and J is TRBJ1-1; possibly TRBD1 for D (5 bases). Deletions cut 5 bases from V and 7 bases from J, with 11 bases between. The CDR3 has 12 amino acids. CDR1 is SGHVS and CDR2 is FNYEAQ in the germline V gene. This CDR3 reads CASSLDSGEAFF. CDR3 coding DNA: TGTGCCAGCAGCCTAGACAGTGGTGAAGCTTTCTTT.

The chain uses TRBV4-3 and TRBJ2-5; D is ambiguous. In germline, CDR1 is LGHNA, CDR2 YSLEER. Trimming removed 0 bases from V and 1 base from J, with 6 bases in between. The CDR3 is made up of 14 amino acids. CDR3 bases: TGCGCCAGCAGCCAAGATAGGTCCCAAGAGACCCAGTACTTC. Translating gives CASSQDRSQETQYF.